These 24 T cell receptor beta chains were all obtained from the same sample, sequenced in a study of cytotoxic CD8 clonotypes in ibrutinib-treated CLL. The data were produced by immunoSEQ multiplex PCR, yet TCRdb's version contains in-frame clones alone and is incomplete. The sample contains 200,000 to 250,000 clones, roughly three quarters of which appear only once. Sequences were derived from PBMCs, sampled after 12 months of ibrutinib treatment. The source of these receptors is a human donor with chronic lymphocytic leukemia.

This clone was seen once. The chain employs TRBV9 and TRBJ1-2; 7 positions match TRBD1. Trimming cost V 4 bases and J 1 base; bases outside gene matches: 13. CDR3 length equals 17 residues. The germline gives CDR1 SGDLS, CDR2 YYNGEE. The CDR3, as DNA: TGTGCCAGCAGCCCTTTACAGGGACAGAACCTTAACTATGGCTACACCTTC. Its translation is CASSPLQGQNLNYGYTF. Combining the CDR3 with reference TRBV9 and TRBJ1-2 gives the whole variable domain DSGVTQTPKHLITATGQRVTLRCSPRSGDLSVYWYQQSLDQGLQFLIQYYNGEERAKGNILERFSAQQFPDLHSELNLSSLELGDSALYFCASSPLQGQNLNYGYTFGSGTRLTVV.

The chain joins TRBV5-1 to TRBJ1-1; a possible D gene is TRBD1 (5 bases). With 5 bases removed from V and 1 base from J, the gap between germline ends came to 15 bases. The germline V gene encodes CDR1 SGHRS and CDR2 YFSETQ. This CDR3 spans 15 amino acids. CDR3 DNA: TGCGCCAGCAGACCGGCCGGGACCGCGAACACTGAAGCTTTCTTT. Translated, it gives CASRPAGTANTEAFF. Complete variable domain (other parts from reference TRBV5-1 and TRBJ1-1): KAGVTQTPRYLIKTRGQQVTLSCSPISGHRSVSWYQQTPGQGLQFLFEYFSETQRNKGNFPGRFSGRQFSNSRSEMNVSTLELGDSALYLCASRPAGTANTEAFFGQGTRLTVV.

CDR3 loop: CAWAGAGELFF. In nucleotides, the CDR3 is TGTGCCTGGGCAGGGGCCGGGGAGCTGTTTTTT. The chain couples TRBV30 to TRBJ2-2, with a possible D match to TRBD1 (6 bases). The V and J ends lost 5 bases and 6 bases respectively, with 7 bases between them. Germline V gene data show CDR1 as GTSNPN and CDR2 as SVGIG (reference sequence). The CDR3 contains 11 residues.

The V gene is TRBV29-1, the J gene TRBJ2-5, with D uncertain. Trimming removed 5 bases from V and 2 bases from J, with 15 bases in between. The CDR3 length is 14 residues. Germline CDR1 SQVTM, CDR2 ANQGSEA. The CDR3 nucleotides are TGCAGCGTTAATTCGGCCTCCAATCAAGAGACCCAGTACTTC. It yields the protein CSVNSASNQETQYF.

The chain links TRBV9 to TRBJ1-2; 8 bases fit TRBD1. Per the germline V gene, CDR1 is SGDLS and CDR2 is YYNGEE. This CDR3 region has 17 residues. V lost 0 bases, J lost 6 bases, and 13 bases stayed unmatched. The CDR3 DNA reads TGTGCCAGCAGCGTAGCGACAGGGGCCCGCCCGGGTGATGGCTACACCTTC. This encodes CASSVATGARPGDGYTF. Filled out from reference TRBV9 and TRBJ1-2, the complete variable domain reads DSGVTQTPKHLITATGQRVTLRCSPRSGDLSVYWYQQSLDQGLQFLIQYYNGEERAKGNILERFSAQQFPDLHSELNLSSLELGDSALYFCASSVATGARPGDGYTFGSGTRLTVV.

This chain connects TRBV14 to TRBJ1-4, with TRBD1 matching 11 bases. V lost 4 bases and J lost 10; bases outside the gene matches: 8. Germline V CDR1 and CDR2: SGHDN, FVKESK. The CDR3 consists of 15 residues. CDR3 DNA sequence: TGTGCCAGCAGCCTTACCGGGACAGGGGGAGGAAAACTGTTTTTT. It encodes CASSLTGTGGGKLFF.

This clone was recorded a few times. The chain couples TRBV25-1 to TRBJ1-6; 9 nucleotides line up with TRBD1. Germline loops: CDR1 MGHDK, CDR2 SYGVNS. V trimming: 2 bases; J trimming: 10 bases; junction bases outside the gene matches: 15. This CDR3 is built from 18 residues. The CDR3 is CASSEPRAGTGFRSPLHF. As DNA, the CDR3 is TGTGCCAGCAGTGAACCGAGGGCCGGGACAGGGTTCAGATCACCCCTCCACTTT.

The rearrangement links TRBV21-1 to TRBJ2-7; TRBD1 is the table's D call, not checked against the DNA. TRBV21-1 has pseudogene status. The CDR3 has 13 amino acids. For the CDR3, the DNA is TGTGCACACGGCCCAGGGAACTCCTACGAGCAGTACTTC. Its translation is CAHGPGNSYEQYF.

The V and J genes are TRBV7-3 and TRBJ2-2; weak D call: TRBD1 (6 bases). Trimming took 1 base from V and 7 from J, leaving 13 bases between them. Germline V gives CDR1 SGHTA, CDR2 FQGTGA. The CDR3 has 15 amino acids. The CDR3 loop reads CASSLRQGRVGELFF. CDR3 sequence (DNA): TGTGCCAGCAGCTTAAGGCAGGGGAGAGTCGGGGAGCTGTTTTTT.

This clone was recorded a few times. The V gene is TRBV27, the J gene TRBJ2-2; TRBD2 might be the D (6 bases). The CDR3 is made up of 16 amino acids. Germline values: CDR1 MNHEY, CDR2 SMNVEV (reference sequence). Trimming left V 4 bases short and J 3 bases short, with 15 bases between. The CDR3 spells CASSWYGGRDTGELFF. The CDR3 DNA sequence: TGTGCCAGCAGTTGGTACGGGGGAAGGGACACCGGGGAGCTGTTTTTT.

The sample holds many counts of this clone. This chain uses TRBV27 with TRBJ2-3; no clear D gene. Germline V gene lookup returns CDR1 MNHEY and CDR2 SMNVEV (reference sequence). CDR3 length equals 11 residues. The ends were cut back, 11 bases at V and 0 bases at J, with 6 bases in the middle. The CDR3 here is CAGPSTDTQYF. For the CDR3, the DNA is TGTGCCGGACCTAGCACAGATACGCAGTATTTT.

The chain combines TRBV6-1 with TRBJ1-1, with 7 bases fitting TRBD1. In germline, CDR1 is MNHNS, CDR2 SASEGT. CDR3 length equals 13 residues. The V gene end was trimmed by 4 bases and the J gene end by 3 bases; junction bases not matched to a gene: 2. CDR3 sequence reads: CASSGQGHTEAFF. DNA of the CDR3: TGTGCCAGCAGTGGACAGGGTCACACTGAAGCTTTCTTT.

The chain has TRBV9 and TRBJ2-7; 8 bases agree with TRBD2. Germline trimming cut 4 bases from V and 2 bases from J; bases unmatched to any gene: 8. From germline, CDR1 is SGDLS and CDR2 YYNGEE. The CDR3 spans 15 residues. CDR3 DNA: TGTGCCAGCAGCACCCATGCGGGAGGACCCTACGAGCAGTACTTC. Residues: CASSTHAGGPYEQYF.

The CDR3 loop is CAQGTGVFNEQFF. DNA of the CDR3: TGTGCCCAGGGGACAGGGGTATTCAATGAGCAGTTCTTC. V usage is TRBV21-1 and J usage is TRBJ2-1; the table's D gene call, TRBD1, was not cross checked with the DNA. TRBV21-1 is described as a pseudogene. There are 13 residues in the CDR3.

V is TRBV29-1 and J is TRBJ1-2; a possible D gene is TRBD1 (6 bases). There are 13 residues in the CDR3. V lost 1 base to trimming and J lost 9 bases, with 15 bases between them. CDR1 SQVTM and CDR2 ANQGSEA come from the germline V gene. In DNA, the CDR3 is TGCAGCGTTGAAGGGGACATCGTCAGGAGCTACACCTTC. Residues: CSVEGDIVRSYTF. The full variable domain, rest sourced from reference TRBV29-1 and TRBJ1-2, is SAVISQKPSRDICQRGTSLTIQCQVDSQVTMMFWYRQQPGQSLTLIATANQGSEATYESGFVIDKFPISRPNLTFSTLTVSNMSPEDSSIYLCSVEGDIVRSYTFGSGTRLTVV.

The chain couples TRBV6-6 to TRBJ1-2, with unresolved D. CDR1 MNHNY and CDR2 SVGAGI come from the germline V gene (reference sequence). The length of the CDR3 is 13 residues. With 4 bases removed from V and 2 bases from J, the gap between germline ends came to 8 bases. This CDR3 reads CASSSRENYGYTF. CDR3 bases: TGTGCCAGCAGTTCCCGGGAGAACTATGGCTACACCTTC.

The V gene is TRBV18, the J gene TRBJ2-7; weak D call: TRBD1 (5 bases). This CDR3 is 12 amino acids long. Germline-derived CDR1 and CDR2 are KGHSH and LQKENI. The V end lost 3 bases, the J end lost 5 bases, and 8 bases lay between the germline ends. The CDR3 DNA follows: TGTGCCAGCTCACCTCAGGGTGACGAGCAGTACTTC. It yields the protein CASSPQGDEQYF.

V usage is TRBV2 and J usage is TRBJ2-5, with D tentatively TRBD1 (6 bases). The V end lost 4 bases, the J end lost 1 base, and 16 bases lay between the germline ends. This CDR3 comprises 16 residues. Per germline, CDR1 SNHLY and CDR2 FYNNEI. The CDR3 here is CASSVWQQGFQETQYF. The CDR3 nucleotides are TGTGCCAGCAGTGTTTGGCAACAGGGCTTCCAAGAGACCCAGTACTTC.

The V gene is TRBV29-1, the J gene TRBJ2-1, with 12 positions matching TRBD2. CDR3 length equals 18 residues. Trimming removed 2 bases from V and 1 base from J; junction bases left unmatched: 9. CDR1 is SQVTM and CDR2 is ANQGSEA in the germline V gene. CDR3 sequence (DNA): TGCAGCGTTGAAATGCTAGCGGGAGGGCCGGGGTCCTACAATGAGCAGTTCTTC. Translating it yields CSVEMLAGGPGSYNEQFF.

The chain is built from TRBV20-1 and TRBJ1-2; D not certain. Germline CDR1 is DFQATT and CDR2 is SNEGSKA (reference sequence). There are 9 residues in the CDR3. Trimming left V 8 bases short and J 4 bases short, with 5 bases between. CDR3 region: CSQIYGYTF. The CDR3 DNA reads as TGCAGTCAAATCTATGGCTACACCTTC.

The rearrangement joins TRBV29-1 to TRBJ2-5; 11 bases map to TRBD2. V shed 3 bases and J 5 bases; nucleotides not matched to a gene: 11. Germline loops: CDR1 SQVTM, CDR2 ANQGSEA. This CDR3 comprises 16 residues. CDR3 region: CSVDEGSGGARETQYF. CDR3 nucleotides: TGCAGCGTTGACGAAGGTAGCGGGGGGGCGCGGGAGACCCAGTACTTC.

V is TRBV6-1 and J is TRBJ2-7, with D hard to call. CDR1 MNHNS and CDR2 SASEGT come from the germline V gene. The CDR3 is 13 residues long. V lost 11 bases to trimming and J lost 1 base, with 15 bases between them. The CDR3 DNA sequence: TGTGCCGTTAGGACGGTAATTTCCTACGAGCAGTACTTC. Translating it yields CAVRTVISYEQYF.

The J gene is TRBJ2-7, the V gene TRBV28; 7 nucleotides match TRBD1. With V trimmed by 8 bases and J by 4 bases, 11 bases remained unmatched. The CDR3 totals 14 residues. Germline loops: CDR1 MDHEN, CDR2 SYDVKM. The DNA for the CDR3 is TGTGCCAGCGGGAAAACAGGGGCCTCATACGAGCAGTACTTC. This gives the protein CASGKTGASYEQYF.

This chain uses TRBV18 with TRBJ1-2, with 9 bases matching TRBD1. There are 14 residues in the CDR3. V trimming: 6 bases; J trimming: 7 bases; junction bases outside the gene matches: 9. In germline, CDR1 is KGHSH, CDR2 LQKENI. CDR3 DNA: TGTGCCAGCTCCAGGACAGGGGAATCCTTTGGCTACACCTTC. Encoded protein: CASSRTGESFGYTF.